This is a list of T cell receptor beta chains from one sample in a study of regulatory T cells in long-lasting Graves disease. MiXCR was run by TCRdb on the multiplex PCR reads, yielding one entry per CDR3 protein. In the table there are over 350,000 distinct CDR3 sequences, about 15% of which are singletons. The data were also submitted as part of a second study, on T cells in Graves' hyperthyroidism and ophthalmopathy.

Source: peripheral blood mononuclear cells (PBMCs), taken at new diagnosis, from a patient treated with antithyroid drugs. Receptor source: a woman aged 35 to 49 with Graves disease. CDR3s include the opening cysteine and the closing phenylalanine or tryptophan. Fields, in order: clone size, D gene, J gene, V gene, CDR3 DNA, CDR3 protein. A D gene is named only where the DNA matches it firmly. Clone size is stated in some rows and not others, as once, few, many or a class when expanded.

many,-,TRBJ2-3,TRBV7-2,TGTGCCAGCAGCCCCTCAAGGGGGGTGGATACGCAGTATTTT,CASSPSRGVDTQYF
-,-,TRBJ1-5,TRBV2,TGTGCCAGCAGTGACCGAGGCAGGGGCGGCAATCAGCCCCAGCATTTT,CASSDRGRGGNQPQHF
many,-,TRBJ2-1,TRBV11-3,TGTGCCAGCAGCTTCGAAGGAGAAGATGAGCAGTTCTTC,CASSFEGEDEQFF
-,TRBD2,TRBJ2-7,TRBV7-9,TGTGCCAGCAGGGAACTAGCGGGAGGGCCGAGGTCCTACGAGCAGTACTTC,CASRELAGGPRSYEQYF
many,TRBD1,TRBJ2-2,TRBV6-5,TGTGCCAGCAGTTACCGTAGACAGGGGGGCACCGGGGAGCTGTTTTTT,CASSYRRQGGTGELFF
many,-,TRBJ2-3,TRBV5-1,TGCGCCAGCAGCCGCGGGATAGCGATACACACAGATACGCAGTATTTT,CASSRGIAIHTDTQYF
many,-,TRBJ1-1,TRBV29-1,TGCAGCGTTCGGGACGGGAACACTGAAGCTTTCTTT,CSVRDGNTEAFF
many,-,TRBJ2-1,TRBV11-2,TGTGCCAGCAGCTCCACTAGTACTCAGTACAATGAGCAGTTCTTC,CASSSTSTQYNEQFF
many,-,TRBJ2-1,TRBV6-1,TGTGCCAGCTGGTTGAAGGGATATTACAATGAGCAGTTCTTC,CASWLKGYYNEQFF
many,-,TRBJ2-1,TRBV2,TGCGGCGTCCGGACCTCGAAAGGGATCCCCTACAATGAGCAGTTCTTC,CGVRTSKGIPYNEQFF
many,TRBD2,TRBJ2-1,TRBV6-1,TGTGCCAGCAGTCGCCCGGGACTAGCGGGAGCGGGGGAGCAGTTCTTC,CASSRPGLAGAGEQFF
many,-,TRBJ2-1,TRBV6-5,TGTGCCAGCAGTTATGACGTCAATGAGCAGTTCTTC,CASSYDVNEQFF
many,-,TRBJ2-1,TRBV6-1,TGTGCCAGCAGGGACGAATCGACAGGAAGCTCCTACAATGAGCAGTTCTTC,CASRDESTGSSYNEQFF
many,TRBD1,TRBJ2-7,TRBV30,TGTGCCTGGAGGGGACAGGGGTGGGAGCAGTACTTC,CAWRGQGWEQYF
-,-,TRBJ2-5,TRBV2,TGTGCCAGCCGTGCGCGATCCGGGACCGCAGTCGAGACCCAGTACTTC,CASRARSGTAVETQYF
-,-,TRBJ2-7,TRBV7-9,TGTGCCAGCAGCTTCCCCTCCTCCTACGAGCAGTACTTC,CASSFPSSYEQYF
-,-,TRBJ2-5,TRBV11-2,TGTGCCAGCAGCTTAGACTTACTAGATTCGGCTGGCTTCGAGACCCAGTACTTC,CASSLDLLDSAGFETQYF
many,TRBD2,TRBJ2-1,TRBV20-1,TGCAGTGCTAGAGATCGGAGCGGGAGGGACTACAATGAGCAGTTCTTC,CSARDRSGRDYNEQFF
many,-,TRBJ2-1,TRBV9,TGTGCCAGCAGCGTAAACAACAATGAGCAGTTCTTC,CASSVNNNEQFF
-,TRBD1,TRBJ1-2,TRBV20-1,TGCAGTGCTAGCTTACAGGGGGCCTATGGCTACACCTTC,CSASLQGAYGYTF
-,-,TRBJ2-7,TRBV14,TGTGCCAGCAGCCAGCTCGGGGGCTACGAGCAGTACTTC,CASSQLGGYEQYF
few,-,TRBJ2-3,TRBV19,TGTGCCAGTAGTATATCAGGAACTAGCACAGATACGCAGTATTTT,CASSISGTSTDTQYF
few,-,TRBJ1-4,TRBV7-9,TGTGCCAGCAGCTTAGCCCAGGGGAGTGAAAAACTGTTTTTT,CASSLAQGSEKLFF
few,TRBD1,TRBJ2-2,TRBV30,TGTGCCTGGAGGACAGGGGCGAACACCGGGGAGCTGTTTTTT,CAWRTGANTGELFF
-,-,TRBJ1-2,TRBV3-1,TGTGCCAGCAGCCAAGATCTCCGGCCAGGGTTCTATGGCTACACCTTC,CASSQDLRPGFYGYTF
few,-,TRBJ2-7,TRBV19,TGTGCCAGTAGTATTCAGACAAGCTCCTACGAGCAGTACTTC,CASSIQTSSYEQYF
-,TRBD2,TRBJ2-2,TRBV7-9,TGTGCCAGCAGCGACACTTCTAGCGGGAGGGCCATCGGGGAGCTGTTTTTT,CASSDTSSGRAIGELFF
-,-,TRBJ2-2,TRBV6-2/TRBV6-3,TGTGCCAGCAGTTTTACCCCGAACACCGGGGAGCTGTTTTTT,CASSFTPNTGELFF
few,-,TRBJ2-3,TRBV7-8,TGTGCCAGCAGCTTAGCCCGAAAATTCGATACGCAGTATTTT,CASSLARKFDTQYF
many,-,TRBJ2-2,TRBV13,TGTGCCAGCAGCATGCGGGCCTTCGGGGAGCTGTTTTTT,CASSMRAFGELFF
many,-,TRBJ2-7,TRBV5-5,TGTGCCAGCAGTCTCGACCAGGGCTATTCCTACGAGCAGTACTTC,CASSLDQGYSYEQYF
few,-,TRBJ2-5,TRBV4-1,TGCGCCAGCAGCCAAGATGGAAGGGCTCAGTACTTC,CASSQDGRAQYF
many,-,TRBJ2-5,TRBV12-3/TRBV12-4,TGTGCCAGCCGGAAGGCAGGAGGAATAGAGACCCAGTACTTC,CASRKAGGIETQYF
-,-,TRBJ1-2,TRBV29-1,TGCAGCGTTGAAAGAGGGACAAACTATGGCTACACCTTC,CSVERGTNYGYTF
-,TRBD2,TRBJ2-3,TRBV9,TGTGCCAGCAGCGCTCCGGGACTAAGCACAGATACGCAGTATTTT,CASSAPGLSTDTQYF
many,TRBD1,TRBJ2-7,TRBV12-3/TRBV12-4,TGTGCCAGCAGTTTTGCCCAAGGGACAGCCAGGGAGCAGTACTTC,CASSFAQGTAREQYF
many,-,TRBJ2-5,TRBV2,TGTGCCAGCAGGAGGGCGCTTGGGGAGACCCAGTACTTC,CASRRALGETQYF